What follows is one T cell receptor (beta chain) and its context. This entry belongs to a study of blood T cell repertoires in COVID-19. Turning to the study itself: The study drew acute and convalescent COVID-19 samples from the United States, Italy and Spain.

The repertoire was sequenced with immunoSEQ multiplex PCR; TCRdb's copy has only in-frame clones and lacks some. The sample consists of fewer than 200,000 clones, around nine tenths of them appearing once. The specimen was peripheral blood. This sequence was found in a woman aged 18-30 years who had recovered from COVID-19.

Here the CDR3 DNA reads TGTGCCAGCAGTTCTAGTTGGAGCTACACCTTC. This encodes CASSSSWSYTF. The rearrangement links TRBV14 to TRBJ1-2; D is unresolved. The CDR3 is 11 residues long. V lost 6 bases, J lost 9 bases, and 11 bases lay in between. The V gene's germline CDR1 is SGHDN and CDR2 FVKESK.